The clone carrying this T cell receptor beta chain was counted only a few times. This entry is derived from a study of cytomegalovirus exposure and HLA in healthy donors. This CDR3 spans 13 amino acids. V shed 6 bases, J shed 6 bases, and the junction held 2 bases outside the gene matches. Germline V gene data show CDR1 as MNHEY and CDR2 as SVGAGI. Vbeta (60) and Jbeta (13) primers were used in the PCR. Measured with immunoSEQ multiplex PCR; TCRdb has only the in-frame clones, and not every one. This table has some 150,000 clones, around 82% appearing once. Sequencing used PBMCs. This sequence originates from a male donor in good health and CMV-seronegative. This chain joins TRBV6-5 and TRBJ2-4; 10 nucleotides align to TRBD1. The CDR3 coding sequence is TGTGCCAGCAGGGGGACAGGGGTAAACATTCAGTACTTC. It codes for CASRGTGVNIQYF.